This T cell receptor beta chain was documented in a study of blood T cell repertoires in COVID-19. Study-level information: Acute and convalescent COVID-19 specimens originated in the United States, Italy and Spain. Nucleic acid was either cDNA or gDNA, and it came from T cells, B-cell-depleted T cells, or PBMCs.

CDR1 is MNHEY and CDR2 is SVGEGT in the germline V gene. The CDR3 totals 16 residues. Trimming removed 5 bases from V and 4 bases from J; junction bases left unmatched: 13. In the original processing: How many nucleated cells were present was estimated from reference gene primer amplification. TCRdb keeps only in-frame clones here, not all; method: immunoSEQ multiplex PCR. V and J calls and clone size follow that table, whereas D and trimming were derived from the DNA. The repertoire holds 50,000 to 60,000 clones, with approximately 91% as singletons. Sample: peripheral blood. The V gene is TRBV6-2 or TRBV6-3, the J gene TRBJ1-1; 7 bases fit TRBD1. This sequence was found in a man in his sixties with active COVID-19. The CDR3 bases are TGTGCCAGCAGTCCGATTTGGGACAGTCGATCCACTGAAGCTTTCTTT. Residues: CASSPIWDSRSTEAFF.